This T cell receptor beta chain stems from a study of cytomegalovirus exposure and HLA in healthy donors. Overall study findings and caveats: Immune exposure data for these donors was limited to CMV serostatus.

PCR primers comprised 60 Vbeta and 13 Jbeta primers. Libraries were prepared by immunoSEQ multiplex PCR; TCRdb keeps only in-frame clonotypes and omits some of them. The profile covers 90,000 to 110,000 clones, with 69% appearing a single time and 3.2% taken by the ten largest. As to this clone: Its antigen is unknown.

The CDR3 contains 13 residues. The trim removed 3 bases at V and 3 bases at J, leaving 1 base unmatched. Germline-derived CDR1 and CDR2 are LNHDA and SQIVND (reference sequence). This sequence joins TRBV19 and TRBJ2-7; 8 nucleotides agree with TRBD1. The source of this sequence is a man younger than 45 in good health and CMV-seronegative. Sample: PBMCs. The CDR3 DNA follows: TGTGCCAGTAGTATCGACAGGGGCTACGAGCAGTACTTC. It encodes CASSIDRGYEQYF.